This entry concerns a single T cell receptor (beta chain). The antigen is not known. This sample was taken from a study of cytomegalovirus exposure and HLA in healthy donors. Study as a whole: Approximately 180 million T cells yielded some 100 million unique TCR beta sequences, as an earlier analysis found. In terms of ancestry, the Caucasian-associated cluster contained around four fifths of the 300 to 400 genotyped donors. Study-wide results and caveats: The listing of 160 or so TCR beta chains classed them as cytomegalovirus-associated. Sequencing artifact likely explains a cluster of highly shared sequence variants.

With 60 Vbeta and 13 Jbeta primers, the PCR was carried out. Repertoires were generated with immunoSEQ multiplex PCR, while TCRdb's copy carries only in-frame clones and drops some. The data show around 110,000 clones, with 9% to 10% seen just once and roughly 3% held by the top ten. Germline CDR1 reads LNHNV; CDR2 reads YYDKDF (reference sequence). The CDR3 loop spans 16 amino acids. The V and J ends lost 1 base and 2 bases, in that order; junction bases with no gene match: 5. This sequence joins TRBV15 and TRBJ1-2; 9 bases are a match to TRBD1. The sample was PBMCs. The source of this sequence is a man aged 30 to 39 in good health and CMV-seronegative. CDR3 nucleotides: TGTGCCACCAGCAGAGTAGGACAGGGGATAAACTATGGCTACACCTTC. Protein product: CATSRVGQGINYGYTF.